Reported below is one T cell receptor (beta chain). Trimming pared 4 bases from V and 2 bases from J, leaving 4 bases between. CDR3 length: 11 residues. Germline CDR1 reads SGHRS; CDR2 reads YFSETQ. The sample belongs to a study of OX40 agonist ivuxolimab in advanced cancers. Assay used: immunoSEQ multiplex PCR; TCRdb lists only in-frame clones, some missing. Of 60,000 to 90,000 clones in the sample, around nine tenths were seen once. The rearrangement uses TRBV5-1 and TRBJ2-7; no firm D call. This clonotype was obtained from an adult with an advanced solid tumor such as melanoma, head and neck, liver or kidney cancer. The sequencing here drew on CD4+ or CD8+ T cells sorted from blood, taken in a trial of the OX40 agonist ivuxolimab. CDR3 bases: TGCGCCAGCAGCAGTCCCTACGAGCAGTACTTC. Translated: CASSSPYEQYF.